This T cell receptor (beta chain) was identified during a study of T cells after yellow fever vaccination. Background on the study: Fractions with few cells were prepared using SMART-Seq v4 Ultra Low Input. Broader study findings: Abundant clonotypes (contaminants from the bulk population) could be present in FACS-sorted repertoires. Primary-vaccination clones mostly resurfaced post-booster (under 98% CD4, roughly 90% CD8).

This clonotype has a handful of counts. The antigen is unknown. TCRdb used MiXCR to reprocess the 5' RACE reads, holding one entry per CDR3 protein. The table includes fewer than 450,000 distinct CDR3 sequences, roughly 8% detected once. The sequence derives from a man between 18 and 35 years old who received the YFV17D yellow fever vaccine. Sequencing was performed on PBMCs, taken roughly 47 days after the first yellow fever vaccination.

CDR3 bases: TGTGCCAGCAGAACGGATTTGCAGGGGAGAAAACTGTTTTTT. It specifies CASRTDLQGRKLFF. This chain uses TRBV7-2 with TRBJ1-4; D may be TRBD1 (6 bases). Trimming stripped 6 bases from V and 10 bases from J, with 18 bases between. The CDR3 extends over 14 amino acids. Germline lookup yields CDR1 SGHTA and CDR2 FQGNSA.